The source of this T cell receptor (beta chain) is a study of OX40 agonist ivuxolimab in advanced cancers. General study findings and limits: Clones of CD4+ and CD8+ blood T cells grew by week 6 at doses of 0.1 to 3.0 mg/kg. Mean expanded clone counts were higher in CD8+ than CD4+ T cells.

Comment on this clone: Antigen: not known.

This table comes from immunoSEQ multiplex PCR, and its TCRdb copy is limited to in-frame clones, with some not included. The table records 30,000 to 35,000 clones, over 60% of them present only once. CDR1 and CDR2 from the germline V gene are MGHRA and YSYEKL. The CDR3 covers 15 residues. Unmatched junction bases numbered 1, after V lost 4 bases and J lost 2 bases. Specimen: CD4+ or CD8+ T cells sorted from blood, collected in a trial of the OX40 agonist ivuxolimab. This receptor was taken from an adult with an advanced solid tumor such as melanoma, head and neck, liver or kidney cancer. The chain carries TRBV4-1 and TRBJ2-5, with 13 bases aligning to TRBD2. The CDR3, as DNA: TGCGCCAGCAGCCCGGGACTAGCGGGACAAGAGACCCAGTACTTC. It encodes CASSPGLAGQETQYF.